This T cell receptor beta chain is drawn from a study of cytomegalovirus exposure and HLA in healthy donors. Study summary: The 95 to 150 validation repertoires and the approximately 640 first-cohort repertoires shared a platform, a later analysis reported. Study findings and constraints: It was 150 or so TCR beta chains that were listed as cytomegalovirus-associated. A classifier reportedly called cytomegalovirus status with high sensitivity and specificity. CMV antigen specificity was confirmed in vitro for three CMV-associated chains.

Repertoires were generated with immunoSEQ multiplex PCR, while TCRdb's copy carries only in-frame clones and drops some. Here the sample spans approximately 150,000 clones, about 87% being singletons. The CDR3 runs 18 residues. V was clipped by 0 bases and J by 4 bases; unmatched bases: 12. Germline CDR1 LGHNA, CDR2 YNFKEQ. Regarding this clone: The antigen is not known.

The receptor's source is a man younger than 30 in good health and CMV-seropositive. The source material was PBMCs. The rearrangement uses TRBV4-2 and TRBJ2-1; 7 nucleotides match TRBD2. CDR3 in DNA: TGTGCCAGCAGCCAAGATAGAAGGGAGGGTACTTTTTACAATGAGCAGTTCTTC. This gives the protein CASSQDRREGTFYNEQFF.